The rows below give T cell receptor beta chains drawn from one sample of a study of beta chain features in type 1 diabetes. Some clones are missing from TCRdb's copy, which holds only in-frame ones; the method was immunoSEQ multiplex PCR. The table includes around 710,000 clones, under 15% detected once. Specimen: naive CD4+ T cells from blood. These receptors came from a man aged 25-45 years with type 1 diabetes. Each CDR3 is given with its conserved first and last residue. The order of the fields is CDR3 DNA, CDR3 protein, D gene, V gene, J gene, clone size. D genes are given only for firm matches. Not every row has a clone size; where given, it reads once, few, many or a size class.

TGTGCTAGCAGTTGGTCCAGCGGGGGGGCAGAGACCCAGTACTTC	CASSWSSGGAETQYF	TRBD2	TRBV7-7	TRBJ2-5	-
TGCAGCGCCGGACACCTCCTTAGCTATGGCTACACCTTC	CSAGHLLSYGYTF	-	TRBV29-1	TRBJ1-2	few
TGTGCCAGCAGATTCGGGGTCCAAGAGACCCAGTACTTC	CASRFGVQETQYF	-	TRBV2	TRBJ2-5	few
TGTGCCAGCGCCCCGGGACATTGGGGCTACGAGCAGTACTTC	CASAPGHWGYEQYF	-	TRBV7-2	TRBJ2-7	-
TGTGCCAGCAGTGGGGCCCCGCCCAGATTTAGGGACGCTGAAGCTTTCTTT	CASSGAPPRFRDAEAFF	-	TRBV25-1	TRBJ1-1	-
TGCGCCAGCAGCCTTAGCGGGGGCCGCACAGATACGCAGTATTTT	CASSLSGGRTDTQYF	TRBD2	TRBV5-1	TRBJ2-3	-
TGTGCCAGCAGCCCTCGGGAGGGGGGCACAGATACGCAGTATTTT	CASSPREGGTDTQYF	TRBD2	TRBV9	TRBJ2-3	-
TGTGCCAGCAGTAATTCGGGGACAGGGGCTTATGGCTACACCTTC	CASSNSGTGAYGYTF	TRBD1	TRBV28	TRBJ1-2	-
TGCAGCGTAGTGCTGGGGACAGGGACCGGGGAGCTGTTTTTT	CSVVLGTGTGELFF	TRBD1	TRBV29-1	TRBJ2-2	few
TGTGCCAGCAGCTCCCGGGGGACCGGGGAGCTGTTTTTT	CASSSRGTGELFF	-	TRBV7-8	TRBJ2-2	-
TGCGCCAGCAGTCAAGGTAAGTTGTATAGACAGGGGGGTCAGCCCCAGCATTTT	CASSQGKLYRQGGQPQHF	TRBD1	TRBV23-1	TRBJ1-5	few
TGTGCCAGCAGCGTAGGAGGTTTGGGGCTGGGCACCGGGGAGCTGTTTTTT	CASSVGGLGLGTGELFF	-	TRBV9	TRBJ2-2	-
TGTGCCAGCGGGACAGGCGCCTACGAGCAGTACTTC	CASGTGAYEQYF	TRBD1	TRBV7-9	TRBJ2-7	-
TGCAGCGTTGTCCCTACAGGGGGTATCGGCTATGGCTACACCTTC	CSVVPTGGIGYGYTF	TRBD1	TRBV29-1	TRBJ1-2	few
TGTGCCAGCAGTTTACCGCATGGGGTCCTGACTTTC	CASSLPHGVLTF	-	TRBV27	TRBJ2-6	-
TGTGCCAGCAGCTTAATGTACATGAACACTGAAGCTTTCTTT	CASSLMYMNTEAFF	-	TRBV11-3	TRBJ1-1	-
TGTGCCAGTAGTTCAACAGGGAGTCCTGGAAACACCATATATTTT	CASSSTGSPGNTIYF	-	TRBV19	TRBJ1-3	few
TGTGCCTGGATTCCCTACAATGAGCAGTTCTTC	CAWIPYNEQFF	-	TRBV30	TRBJ2-1	few
TGCGCCAGCAGCTTGGAAGGGGCGGGGGAGCAGTACTTC	CASSLEGAGEQYF	-	TRBV5-1	TRBJ2-7	few
TGTGCTAGTGGTTTAGGGGGGAACACTGAAGCTTTCTTT	CASGLGGNTEAFF	-	TRBV12-5	TRBJ1-1	-
TGCAGCGTTGGACCGAGCTACGAGCAGTACTTC	CSVGPSYEQYF	-	TRBV29-1	TRBJ2-7	-
TGTGCCAGCTCACCCTCGAGCGGGGGATTACTCGAGCAGTACTTC	CASSPSSGGLLEQYF	TRBD2	TRBV18	TRBJ2-7	-
TGTGCCAGCAGCCCCATATCGGGGACGCTGTACAATGAGCAGTTCTTC	CASSPISGTLYNEQFF	-	TRBV27	TRBJ2-1	-
TGTGCCAGCAGCCCTAGTCCGGACAACTACGAGCAGTACTTC	CASSPSPDNYEQYF	-	TRBV7-2	TRBJ2-7	few
TGTGCCAGCAGCTTGGAGCGCAGGGTGTGGGATACGCAGTATTTT	CASSLERRVWDTQYF	-	TRBV5-6	TRBJ2-3	few
TGTGCCAGCAGCTTAGGGGTAGGGCGGCACGAGCAGTACTTC	CASSLGVGRHEQYF	-	TRBV7-9	TRBJ2-7	few
TGCGCCAGCAGCCAAGATGACCTAGCGGAAGAGACCCAGTACTTC	CASSQDDLAEETQYF	TRBD2	TRBV4-3	TRBJ2-5	few
TGTGCCAGCAGCCCGACTCCCCGAGAGACCCAGTACTTC	CASSPTPRETQYF	-	TRBV9	TRBJ2-5	-
TGTGCCAGCAGCTTAGATCAGGGGGCCTACGAGCAGTACTTC	CASSLDQGAYEQYF	TRBD1	TRBV7-8	TRBJ2-7	few
TGCGCCAGCAGACAGGGACTAGGGACCTACAATGAGCAGTTCTTC	CASRQGLGTYNEQFF	TRBD2	TRBV5-1	TRBJ2-1	few
TGTGCCAGCACCTTATCGGACAGTCCTGAAAAACTGTTTTTT	CASTLSDSPEKLFF	-	TRBV21-1	TRBJ1-4	few
TGTGCCAGCAGCTTCAGGACTGCAGATACGCAGTATTTT	CASSFRTADTQYF	-	TRBV7-2	TRBJ2-3	-
TGTGCCAGCAGCCAGGTGACAGGGACCTACTCCTACAATGAGCAGTTCTTC	CASSQVTGTYSYNEQFF	TRBD1	TRBV7-2	TRBJ2-1	-
TGCGCCAGCAGCCACGGATCCGCAGATACGCAGTATTTT	CASSHGSADTQYF	-	TRBV4-3	TRBJ2-3	few
TGTGCCAGCAGGCGTTCCAATGAGCAGTTCTTC	CASRRSNEQFF	-	TRBV6-5	TRBJ2-1	few
TGTGCCAGCAGCGTAGTGGCCTTCCTTGGCGGGGAGCTGTTTTTT	CASSVVAFLGGELFF	-	TRBV9	TRBJ2-2	-
TGTGCCAGCAGCTTGTCGGGACAGGGGGTGAACATTCAGTACTTC	CASSLSGQGVNIQYF	TRBD1	TRBV5-6	TRBJ2-4	few
TGTGCCAGCAGCTCCGGACAGGGCGCGCCGGTGGCTGAAGCTTTCTTT	CASSSGQGAPVAEAFF	TRBD1	TRBV7-9	TRBJ1-1	few
TGTGCCAGCACGGCCGGGGCAGGGAACACTGAAGCTTTCTTT	CASTAGAGNTEAFF	-	TRBV7-9	TRBJ1-1	-
TGTGCCAGCACCCCACCGGGAGCGACTAATGAAAAACTGTTTTTT	CASTPPGATNEKLFF	-	TRBV7-9	TRBJ1-4	few